This record looks at one T cell receptor (beta chain) sequence and its context. This receptor's antigen is unknown. Base qualities are not recorded, but no much larger clone differs from it by a single base. This entry comes from a study of blood T cell repertoires in COVID-19 (dated by TCRdb to about 2020). The study in broad terms: Samples covering the acute and convalescent phases of COVID-19 were provided by collaborators in the United States, Italy and Spain. The prospective study material was composed of cDNA or gDNA derived from T cells, B-cell-depleted T cells, or PBMCs. Deeply sampled blood TCRbeta repertoires from subjects exposed to, actively infected with, or recovered from COVID-19 were included in the dataset. The repertoires were made available in a free public database intended to serve as a resource for research on the immune response to SARS-CoV-2. The samples were drawn from two sources: the first 160 participants of the ongoing ImmuneRACE study, and 1,000 to 1,500 subjects contributed by 6 global collaborators. The sample metadata nearly always contained a de-identified subject ID, COVID-19 status, age in years and sex. HLA class I and class II types, where available, came from metadata supplied by the sample provider rather than from assay-based typing.

General study outcomes and caveats: The quantity of clinical and demographic metadata differed by source and by participant and was supplied without curation.

TCRbeta CDR3 regions were amplified from genomic DNA using the immunoSEQ Assay, a bias-controlled multiplex PCR. The study's own analysis went as follows. The number of nucleated cells in each sample was estimated from the amplification of reference gene primers within the assay. To quantify the absolute abundance of each unique TCRbeta CDR3 rearrangement, sequence reads were collapsed and filtered. Productive Simpson clonality was computed per sample as the square root of Simpson's diversity index over productive rearrangements. Held by TCRdb, this immuneACCESS table contains in-frame sequences only and omits some clones. Under half of the omission traces to an unresolved V gene where checked; the cause of the rest is unknown. Clone size and V and J calls were adopted from that table, with D and trimming inferred from the DNA. A total of about 130,000 clones appear in this sample, 84% of them only once. Roughly an eighth of the sample belongs to the ten largest clones.

Samples from volunteer blood donors who had recovered from COVID-19 were contributed by a second Seattle source. Collaborating institutions collected whole blood in K2EDTA tubes following their own protocols. For TCRbeta analysis, collaborators shipped samples in one of three forms: frozen whole blood, isolated PBMCs, or DNA extracted from either of those sample types. Spanning cysteine to phenylalanine, the CDR3 consists of 16 amino acids. Only the CDR3 DNA is retained, 48 bases long and in frame from the first base. Based on the germline V gene, the CDR1 and CDR2 sequences are SGHRS and YFSETQ. A distance of 12 bases separates the germline ends of V and J, which lose 3 bases and 2 bases respectively.

The specimen sequenced was peripheral blood. This sequence uses TRBV5-1 and TRBJ2-6, with TRBD1 as a weak D call on 5 bases. The sequence came from a woman aged 25 to 39 who had recovered from COVID-19. The sequenced DNA is TGCGCCAGCAGCTGGACATGGGGTGCTGGGGCCAACGTCCTGACTTTC. It encodes CASSWTWGAGANVLTF.